This T cell receptor beta chain was sequenced for a study of cytotoxic CD8 clonotypes in ibrutinib-treated CLL. The TCR beta libraries used 1.5 to 2 micrograms of genomic DNA that came from cryopreserved PBMCs. Generated by immunoSEQ multiplex PCR, the TCRdb table keeps only in-frame clones and is missing some. The table records around 70,000 clones, less than 90% of them present only once. General observations from the study: Contraction or stability on treatment was seen for public clonotypes, which were uncommon.

Note on this clone: Its antigen is unidentified.

Per the germline V gene, CDR1 is SGHTA and CDR2 is FQGNSA. The CDR3 contains 14 residues. V was clipped by 1 base and J by 4 bases, with 11 bases between them. The chain employs TRBV7-2 and TRBJ2-7; D possibly corresponds to TRBD2 (5 bases). The receptor comes from a human donor with chronic lymphocytic leukemia. Sequencing used PBMCs, obtained after 24 months of ibrutinib treatment. DNA of the CDR3: TGTGCCAGCAGCTTAGACGCTAGCATTTACGAGCAGTACTTC. This sequence encodes CASSLDASIYEQYF.